This paragraph covers one T cell receptor beta chain sequence. This sample is part of a study of CD8+ T cells in alopecia areata. Extraction and reverse transcription of RNA yielded cDNA as the sequencing template. The protocol was immunoSEQ multiplex PCR, while the TCRdb copy is restricted to in-frame clones and leaves out a portion. The sample includes about 220,000 clones, 50% to 60% of them seen just once. In germline, CDR1 is SGHDN, CDR2 FVKESK. This CDR3 spans 15 amino acids. The V segment lost 1 base and the J segment 2 bases; nucleotides outside the gene matches: 4. This sample's treatment: oral pan-JAK inhibitor, 5-10 mg twice daily.

The receptor was derived from a human donor with alopecia areata. The source was CD4+ T cells sorted from blood, collected at week 4, from a patient treated with tofacitinib. The V and J genes are TRBV14 and TRBJ2-7; TRBD1 matches at 8 bases. CDR3 sequence reads: CASSQGGTGAYEQYF. DNA for the CDR3: TGTGCCAGCAGCCAAGGCGGGACAGGAGCCTACGAGCAGTACTTC.